The entry below describes one T cell receptor beta chain. This clone's antigen is unknown. Per-base qualities were not stored, and no clone one base away is much larger. Interpreted using the paper, the time point label stands for: baseline before first vaccination. The sample's treatment or condition label, in plain terms: meningococcal conjugate vaccine given as trial control. Vaccinee samples were obtained from the UK trials COV001 and COV002, which included a single-blind randomized controlled phase 2/3 trial of AZD1222 (ChAdOx1 nCoV-19) in healthy adults. Trial participant PBMC samples were collected at day 0 and day 28 after the second dose for TCRbeta chain sequencing. This sample is drawn from a study of T cell responses to AZD1222 COVID-19 vaccine (dated by TCRdb to 2020 to 2022). With regard to the full study: A total of 233 trial participants underwent TCR sequencing, of whom about 200 had received two doses of AZD1222 and roughly 26 had received two doses of the MenACWY control vaccine. Trial participants were enrolled into age subgroups of 18-55, 56-69 and 70-plus years, which contained approximately 150, 28 and 58 TCR-sequenced participants, respectively. The research as a whole found: In the small 56-69-year group, the increase in depth fell short of significance, most likely because of low power. Most participants were white British and females outnumbered males, and the authors suggested that clonal diversity may have been underestimated. No day 14 peak-response samples were available, so repertoires were characterized only after the peak T cell response. Conclusions about previously exposed vaccinees are limited, since just a handful of AZD1222 recipients were seropositive for SARS-CoV-2 at baseline. Epitopes outside the regions mutated in the B.1.351 and B.1.1.7 variants were reportedly recognized by nearly half of the unique spike-specific TCRs. After two AZD1222 doses, spike-specific TCR breadth and depth were significantly higher than at day 0 and than in MenACWY recipients. Vaccine-associated CD4 TCRs spanned the whole spike protein, with dominant responses in regions 160-218 and 743-854.

The CDR3 regions of human TCRbeta chains were analyzed by immunosequencing. The source study handled its data this way. TCRs in the repertoires were matched against a reference library of SARS-CoV-2-specific TCRs that had been generated with the MIRA antigen-specificity platform. Breadth meant the fraction of unique TCRs that were SARS-CoV-2-associated, whereas depth meant the fraction of total T cells that were SARS-CoV-2-associated. Using the MIRA data, every spike-specific TCR was mapped to the spike region that the TCR reacted to and assigned to either a CD4 or a CD8 class. Log10-transformed breadth and depth values were compared by one-way ANOVA with Sidak's multiple comparisons tests. In TCRdb, the immuneACCESS table is reduced to in-frame sequences with V and J assigned. These tables do not hold every clone; where another copy was compared, an unresolved V gene accounts for under half, and the others remain unexplained. V and J calls and clone size are those listed in that table; D and trimming were worked out from the DNA. The sample records about 110,000 clones, approximately 89% of which are singletons. 3% to 3.5% of the sample is held by the ten biggest clonotypes.

The sequencing used peripheral blood, collected on day 0 of MenACWY control vaccination. The clonotype originates from an adult in good health.

The sequenced DNA: TGTGCCAGCAGCTTTAGTGAGGGCAGGGCTCAAGAGACCCAGTACTTC. This gives the protein CASSFSEGRAQETQYF. The rearrangement combines TRBV11-2 with TRBJ2-5; the D gene is perhaps TRBD1 or TRBD2, each of them matching over 5 bases. The CDR3 contains 16 residues, cysteine and phenylalanine counted. Only the CDR3 portion is preserved as DNA: 48 bases, with reading frame beginning at the first base. CDR1 and CDR2 (SGHAT, FQNNGV) derive from the germline V gene. The junction carries 16 bases between V and J, which are trimmed by 3 bases and 2 bases respectively.